This TCR beta chain came from a study of T cells in Graves' hyperthyroidism and ophthalmopathy. Used for diagnoses were clinical symptoms, serum thyroxine and TRAb, thyroid ultrasound and orbital computed tomography. Overall study findings and caveats: Most thyroid clonotypes that were expanded above 0.001 also turned up in blood.

Ten or more counts support this clonotype. Antigen specificity is unknown. Researchers amplified the TCR beta CDR3 regions from RNA transcripts. TCR CDR3 underwent first-round RT-PCR with the HTBI primer set. TCRdb re-called the multiplex PCR reads with MiXCR, one entry per CDR3 protein. This table has about 700,000 distinct CDR3 sequences, 13% to 15% appearing once. Per the germline V gene, CDR1 is MNHNS and CDR2 is SASEGT. The CDR3 has 16 amino acids. The V end lost 5 bases, the J end lost 5 bases, and 18 bases lay between the germline ends. The chain joins TRBV6-1 to TRBJ2-2; a weak D match, TRBD2 (7 bases). This TCR was sampled from a woman younger than 35 with Graves' hyperthyroidism. Sequencing input: blood. CDR3 region: CASSYEGGLRTGELFF. The DNA of the CDR3 is TGTGCCAGCAGTTACGAGGGGGGGTTGAGAACCGGGGAGCTGTTTTTT.